The 9 T cell receptor beta chains given below trace back to one sample, sequenced in a study of blood T cell repertoires in COVID-19. Libraries were prepared by immunoSEQ multiplex PCR; TCRdb keeps only in-frame clonotypes and omits some of them. This sample has under 200,000 clones, with 85% to 90% found just once. Sequenced input: peripheral blood. These receptors all stem from a woman over 75 in a cohort sampled during active or convalescent COVID-19.

Comments on this clone: At one boundary the junction diverges from the germline segment, which might be a read error. This chain connects TRBV10-2 to TRBJ1-2, with a weak D call TRBD1 (5 bases). Per germline, CDR1 WSHSY and CDR2 SAAADI. The CDR3 length is 14 residues. CDR3: CASSESEAGSGYTF. The CDR3 nucleotides are TGCGCCAGCAGCGAGTCAGAAGCAGGGTCTGGCTACACCTTC.

The chain carries TRBV30 and TRBJ1-2, with 8 bases aligning to TRBD1. With 1 base clipped from V and 7 bases from J, the junction kept 5 bases outside the gene matches. The CDR3 loop spans 13 amino acids. The germline gives CDR1 GTSNPN, CDR2 SVGIG (reference sequence). The CDR3 nucleotides are TGTGCCTGGAGTGAGATCAGGGGGCTTGGCTACACCTTC. Its translation: CAWSEIRGLGYTF.

V usage is TRBV10-1 and J usage is TRBJ2-1, with 7 bases identical to TRBD2. This CDR3 contains 14 residues. Germline trimming cut 5 bases from V and 5 bases from J; bases unmatched to any gene: 6. Germline V lookup: CDR1 WNHNN, CDR2 SYGVQD (reference sequence). CDR3 in DNA: TGCGCCAGCAGTCGGCGGGAGAGCCACAATGAGCAGTTCTTC. Encoded protein: CASSRRESHNEQFF.

This sequence joins TRBV7-9 and TRBJ2-3; 11 nucleotides agree with TRBD2. Germline V gives CDR1 SEHNR, CDR2 FQNEAQ (reference sequence). The trim removed 4 bases at V and 5 bases at J, leaving 8 bases unmatched. CDR3 length equals 16 residues. The CDR3 region has the DNA TGTGCCAGCAGCTCCAGACTAGCGGGGATAGGAGATACGCAGTATTTT. Its translation: CASSSRLAGIGDTQYF.

This chain uses TRBV18 with TRBJ2-1; 11 bases map to TRBD1. This CDR3 comprises 18 residues. Germline V CDR1 and CDR2: KGHSH, LQKENI. V was clipped by 2 bases and J by 6 bases; unmatched bases: 12. CDR3 bases: TGTGCCAGCTCACCATTCTCCACCGGGACAGGGGGTGGCAATGAGCAGTTCTTC. This translates into CASSPFSTGTGGGNEQFF.

The chain employs TRBV5-4 and TRBJ2-7, with 8 bases lining up with TRBD1. The germline V gene encodes CDR1 SGHNT and CDR2 YYREEE (reference sequence). The CDR3 extends over 17 amino acids. V shed 0 bases and J 3 bases; nucleotides not matched to a gene: 11. CDR3 amino acids: CASSLGDRYGVVYEQYF. In DNA, the CDR3 is TGTGCCAGCAGCTTGGGGGACAGGTACGGTGTAGTCTACGAGCAGTACTTC.

The chain joins TRBV27 to TRBJ2-3; 8 bases fit TRBD2. CDR1 and CDR2 (germline): MNHEY, SMNVEV (reference sequence). J gave up 0 bases and V 3 bases, and 11 bases lay outside the gene matches. The CDR3 runs 18 residues. The CDR3 coding sequence is TGTGCCAGCAGTTTCCGTCTCCCCGGGGGGGCGAGCACAGATACGCAGTATTTT. It specifies CASSFRLPGGASTDTQYF.

This clone was counted only a few times. The chain is built from TRBV9 and TRBJ2-2; the D gene is possibly TRBD1 (5 bases). Trimming cost V 2 bases and J 1 base, with 6 bases left between them. The CDR3 contains 14 residues. Germline lookup yields CDR1 SGDLS and CDR2 YYNGEE. CDR3 DNA: TGTGCCAGCAGCGTCACAGGGAACACCGGGGAGCTGTTTTTT. It is translated as CASSVTGNTGELFF.

The chain couples TRBV7-2 to TRBJ2-1; tentative D call: TRBD2 (6 bases). CDR1 and CDR2 (germline): SGHTA, FQGNSA. The CDR3 consists of 16 residues. Trimming removed 5 bases from V and 3 bases from J, with 17 bases in between. In nucleotides, the CDR3 is TGTGCCAGCAGCACGCGACTTGGCGGGGACTACAATGAGCAGTTCTTC. It specifies CASSTRLGGDYNEQFF.